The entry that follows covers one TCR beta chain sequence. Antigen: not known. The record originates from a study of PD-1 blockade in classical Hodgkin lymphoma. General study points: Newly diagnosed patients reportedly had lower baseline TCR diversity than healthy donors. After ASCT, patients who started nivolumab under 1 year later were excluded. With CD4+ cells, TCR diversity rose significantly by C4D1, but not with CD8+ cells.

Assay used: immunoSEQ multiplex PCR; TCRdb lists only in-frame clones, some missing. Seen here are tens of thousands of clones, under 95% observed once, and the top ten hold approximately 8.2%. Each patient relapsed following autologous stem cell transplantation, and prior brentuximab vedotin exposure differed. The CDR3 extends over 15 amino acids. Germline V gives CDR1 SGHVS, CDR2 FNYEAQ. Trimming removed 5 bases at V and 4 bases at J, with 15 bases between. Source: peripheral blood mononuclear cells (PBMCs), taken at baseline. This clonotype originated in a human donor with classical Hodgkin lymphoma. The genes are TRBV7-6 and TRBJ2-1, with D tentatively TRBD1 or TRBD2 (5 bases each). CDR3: CASSIRGTTYNEQFF. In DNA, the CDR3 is TGTGCCAGCAGCATAAGAGGGACCACTTACAATGAGCAGTTCTTC.